This is a list of T cell receptor beta chains from one sample in a study of T-cell reconstitution after alpha-beta-depleted transplantation in children. Each CDR3 protein is one row after TCRdb ran MiXCR on the PCR reads. The sample records 190,000 or so distinct CDR3 sequences, just over 14% being singletons. Specimen: PBMCs from the stem cell graft donor, collected from the stem cell graft. These TCRs come from a human donor who donated a stem cell graft to a child with acute lymphoblastic leukemia. The CDR3 runs from the conserved cysteine through the conserved F or W. A D gene is named only where the DNA matches it firmly. Clone size is not always given. Where it is, it says once, few, many or a class for expanded clones.

>TRBJ1-5|NA|TRBV27|12|few
TGTGCCAGCAGGACAGGCAATCAGCCCCAGCATTTT
CASRTGNQPQHF
>TRBJ2-6|NA|TRBV20-1|14|many
TGCAGTGCTAGAGGCTTCTCTGGGGCCAACGTCCTGACTTTC
CSARGFSGANVLTF
>TRBJ2-1|TRBD2|TRBV15|19|many
TGTGCCACCAGCAGAGATCCCCTACTAGCGGGAGTGTCCTACAATGAGCAGTTCTTC
CATSRDPLLAGVSYNEQFF
>TRBJ1-2|TRBD1|TRBV20-1|19|many
TGCAGTGCTAGAGATCCTCACTACAGGGACAGGAGAAACAACTATGGCTACACCTTC
CSARDPHYRDRRNNYGYTF
>TRBJ2-6|NA|TRBV24-1|16|few
TGTGCCACCAGTGCCCAGGGCGGCTCTGGGGCCAACGTCCTGACTTTC
CATSAQGGSGANVLTF
>TRBJ1-2|TRBD1|TRBV4-2|16|many
TGTGCCAGCAGCCAAGCTACAGGGGGCGTCGGCTATGGCTACACCTTC
CASSQATGGVGYGYTF
>TRBJ1-3|NA|TRBV13|15|many
TGTGCCAGCAGCGGGGGACCTACGGGTGGAAACACCATATATTTT
CASSGGPTGGNTIYF
>TRBJ2-1|TRBD1|TRBV18|17|NA
TGTGCCAGCTCACCGCAAGGCCGAGACAGGGGGTCTAATGAGCAGTTCTTC
CASSPQGRDRGSNEQFF
>TRBJ2-1|TRBD2|TRBV12-3/TRBV12-4|15|many
TGTGCCAGCAGTTTTGGGGGGGAGGGCTACAATGAGCAGTTCTTC
CASSFGGEGYNEQFF
>TRBJ1-6|NA|TRBV12-3/TRBV12-4|14|many
TGTGCCAGCAGCCTAAGGCAAGATAATTCACCCCTCCACTTT
CASSLRQDNSPLHF
>TRBJ1-1|NA|TRBV5-1|13|many
TGCGCCAGCAGCTCCCAGCGGAACACTGAAGCTTTCTTT
CASSSQRNTEAFF
>TRBJ2-4|TRBD1|TRBV7-8|14|NA
TGTGCCAGCAGGTTGGGACAGGGTGTCGGCATTCAGTACTTC
CASRLGQGVGIQYF
>TRBJ2-3|NA|TRBV5-1|15|many
TGCGCCAGCAGCCAAGGAGGGGGGAGCACAGATACGCAGTATTTT
CASSQGGGSTDTQYF
>TRBJ2-6|NA|TRBV29-1|14|many
TGCAGCGCGATAGGACAAGGTGGGGCCAACGTCCTGACTTTC
CSAIGQGGANVLTF
>TRBJ2-3|NA|TRBV5-1|13|many
TGTGCCAGCAGCTTAGGCTACACAGATACGCAGTATTTT
CASSLGYTDTQYF
>TRBJ2-7|TRBD2|TRBV20-1|15|few
TGCAGTGCTAGGGGGGGGACTAGCGGGATATACGAGCAGTACTTC
CSARGGTSGIYEQYF
>TRBJ2-5|TRBD2|TRBV4-1|15|many
TGCGCCAGCAGCCAAGATGGTATGGGGGGGGAGACCCAGTACTTC
CASSQDGMGGETQYF
>TRBJ2-6|NA|TRBV5-1|16|many
TGCGCCAGCAGTTGGTATTCGGGAACTGGGGCCAACGTCCTGACTTTC
CASSWYSGTGANVLTF
>TRBJ2-5|TRBD2|TRBV2|14|NA
TGTGCCAGCAGCAGATCGGGAGGTGGGGAGACCCAGTACTTC
CASSRSGGGETQYF
>TRBJ2-2|NA|TRBV11-3|14|many
TGTGCCAGCAGCCCCGGGACGGGCACCGGGGAGCTGTTTTTT
CASSPGTGTGELFF
>TRBJ2-7|NA|TRBV11-3|15|few
TGTGCCAGCAGCTTTCGGGACTCCTTCTCCTACGAGCAGTACTTC
CASSFRDSFSYEQYF
>TRBJ2-5|TRBD2|TRBV29-1|15|many
TGCAGCGTGACCCGACTAGCGGGGAGACAAGAGACCCAGTACTTC
CSVTRLAGRQETQYF
>TRBJ1-4|NA|TRBV20-1|12|many
TGCAGTGCTCTCATTGGAGGTGAAAAACTGTTTTTT
CSALIGGEKLFF